The 29 T cell receptor beta chains below come from one sample, sequenced in a study of tumor-infiltrating lymphocytes in primary liver carcinoma. cDNA specific to TCR beta was made from 500 ng of total RNA, with a constant-region primer employed for priming. What produced the TCR beta libraries was three nested multiplex PCR rounds using slightly modified ARM-PCR. A C-beta reverse primer and TRBV1-TRBV30 forward primers served in each of the first two PCR rounds, at approximately 10 cycles apiece. TCRdb processed the multiplex PCR reads anew with MiXCR; each CDR3 protein has one entry. There are 55,000 or so distinct CDR3 sequences in the sample; approximately 70% occur only once, and approximately 50% lies in the top ten. Bulk tissue was left unsorted, and RNA and DNA were co-extracted from 20-30 mg of it. Sequenced sample: liver tumor tissue from sampling region 2. Subset: tumor region T2, inferior pole. The receptors shown here come from a middle-aged man with primary liver carcinoma and hepatitis B virus infection.

On this clonotype: Sequence at one end of the junction differs from germline and may be a read error. The chain uses TRBV11-2 and TRBJ2-5; 9 nucleotides agree with TRBD2. This CDR3 is 16 amino acids long. Germline CDR1 reads SGHAT; CDR2 reads FQNNGV. CDR3 sequence: CARSKTPGGGEETQYF. CDR3 coding DNA: TGTGCCCGCAGCAAAACTCCTGGCGGGGGGGAAGAGACTCAGTACTTC.

In regard to this clonotype: One junction end disagrees with the germline gene, perhaps due to a read error. The chain combines TRBV4-1 with TRBJ1-2; TRBD1 matches at 7 bases. This CDR3 has 14 amino acids. CDR1 and CDR2 from the germline V gene are MGHRA and YSYEKL. The CDR3 protein is CPSGQGGRNYGYTF. Written as DNA, the CDR3 is TGCCCCAGCGGCCAAGGGGGCAGGAACTATGGCTACACCTTC.

J is TRBJ2-5 and V is TRBV11-2, with D perhaps TRBD1 (7 bases). V was pared by 6 bases and J by 5 bases, with 22 bases between. The CDR3 runs 16 residues. CDR1 and CDR2 from the germline V gene are SGHAT and FQNNGV. DNA of the CDR3: TGTGCCAGCAGTTTAACAGGAGGGGGCTCGTGGGAGACCCAGTACTTC. Residues: CASSLTGGGSWETQYF.

On this clonotype: The final CDR3 position lacks the conserved phenylalanine or tryptophan, pointing to a likely read error. The chain has TRBV29-1 and TRBJ2-5; TRBD1 aligns across 10 bases. This CDR3 has 15 residues. Germline loops: CDR1 SQVTM, CDR2 ANQGSEA. Here the CDR3 reads CSVERDRGRAETQYS. The CDR3 DNA sequence: TGCAGTGTTGAAAGGGACAGGGGTAGGGCAGAGACCCAGTACTCC.

This rearrangement joins TRBV29-1 to TRBJ2-3; 9 bases fit TRBD2. Germline V gene data show CDR1 as SQVTM and CDR2 as ANQGSEA. CDR3 size: 14 residues. The CDR3 sequence: CNLGASGRPDTQYF. Written as DNA, the CDR3 is TGCAACCTGGGGGCCAGCGGGAGGCCAGATACGCAGTATTTT.

The rearrangement uses TRBV6-6 and TRBJ2-3, with a weak D call TRBD1 (9 bases). This CDR3 region has 22 residues. Germline V CDR1 and CDR2: MNHNY, SVGAGI (reference sequence). V was trimmed by 5 bases and J by 0 bases, leaving 33 bases between them. CDR3 in DNA: TGTGCCAGCAGTCACCCCCTCACAGGGGGCAGCGGGAGTAGATCTAGCACAGATACGCAGTATTTT. It specifies CASSHPLTGGSGSRSSTDTQYF.

This rearrangement joins TRBV29-1 to TRBJ2-1; 11 bases agree with TRBD1. V shed 7 bases, J shed 12 bases, and the junction held 14 bases outside the gene matches. Germline CDR1 and CDR2: SQVTM and ANQGSEA. CDR3 length equals 14 residues. The CDR3 coding sequence is TGCAGCGGATTGCCGGGACAGGGGGTGGATGTGCAGTTCTTC. Its protein is CSGLPGQGVDVQFF.

This clonotype has only one observation. At one boundary the junction diverges from the germline segment, which might be a read error. This rearrangement joins TRBV11-2 to TRBJ2-1; TRBD2 matches 10 bases. Germline CDR1 and CDR2: SGHAT and FQNNGV. The CDR3 totals 15 residues. This CDR3 is CASSSQREGLSEHFF. CDR3 nucleotide sequence: TGTGCCAGCAGCTCCCAGCGGGAGGGATTGAGTGAGCACTTCTTC.

This clonotype was found a few times. The junction does not match germline at one end; this may be a read error. The V and J genes are TRBV11-2 and TRBJ2-1, with unresolved D. The CDR3 has 14 residues. Germline V gene sequence: CDR1 SGHAT, CDR2 FQNNGV. As DNA, the CDR3 is TGTACCAGCAGCTTAGATAAGGCCTATAATGAGCAGTTCTTC. This sequence encodes CTSSLDKAYNEQFF.

Points on this clonotype: The final CDR3 position lacks the conserved phenylalanine or tryptophan, pointing to a likely read error. The chain links TRBV10-3 to TRBJ2-7; 16 bases are a match to TRBD2. The CDR3 is made up of 19 amino acids. Germline V gene sequence: CDR1 ENHRY, CDR2 SYGVKD. CDR3 in DNA: TGTGCCATCACCAAAGGATCGGGACTAGCGGGAGGGTTCTCCTACGGGCAGTACCTC. Residues: CAITKGSGLAGGFSYGQYL.

J is TRBJ2-2 and V is TRBV10-3; 7 bases fit TRBD2. This CDR3 is 14 amino acids long. Germline V CDR1 and CDR2: ENHRY, SYGVKD. CDR3 in amino acids: CVTRERGDTGELFF. In DNA form, the CDR3 reads TGTGTCACCAGGGAGCGGGGCGACACCGGGGAGCTGTTTTTT.

A remark on this clonotype: A junction end diverges from the germline sequence, so it may reflect a read error. The V gene is TRBV14, the J gene TRBJ2-1; 8 nucleotides match TRBD2. Germline V CDR1 and CDR2: SGHDN, FVKESK. This CDR3 contains 16 residues. CDR3 sequence reads: CASSAIAGWVNNERFF. The CDR3 DNA reads as TGTGCCAGCAGTGCCATAGCGGGATGGGTAAACAATGAGCGGTTCTTC.

The chain uses TRBV10-3 and TRBJ2-7, with 10 positions matching TRBD1. The CDR3 has 16 residues. J lost 3 bases, V lost 0 bases, and 5 bases had no gene match. CDR1 is ENHRY, CDR2 SYGVKD, per germline. The CDR3 reads CAISESRTGGLYEQYF. The CDR3 region has the DNA TGTGCCATCAGTGAGTCTAGGACAGGGGGGCTCTACGAGCAGTACTTC.

Turning to this clonotype: A junction end diverges from the germline sequence, so it may reflect a read error. CDR3 sequence: CASNYSTSGIAKNIRYF. The CDR3 DNA follows: TGTGCCAGCAATTACTCGACGTCAGGGATCGCCAAAAACATTCGGTACTTC. This sequence joins TRBV6-6 and TRBJ2-4; D is perhaps TRBD1 (5 bases). Germline V gives CDR1 MNHNY, CDR2 SVGAGI (reference sequence). CDR3 length: 17 residues.

Regarding this clonotype: One junction end disagrees with the germline gene, perhaps due to a read error. The CDR3 loop reads CSVKGLAGPEQYF. The CDR3 coding sequence is TGTAGCGTTAAGGGACTAGCGGGACCCGAGCAGTACTTC. The chain has TRBV29-1 and TRBJ2-7, with 13 nucleotides matching TRBD2. Germline V gene sequence: CDR1 SQVTM, CDR2 ANQGSEA. This CDR3 comprises 13 residues.

The chain links TRBV2 to TRBJ2-5, with 7 nucleotides matching TRBD1. The CDR3 contains 15 residues. Germline V lookup: CDR1 SNHLY, CDR2 FYNNEI. V dropped 3 bases and J dropped 4; count of bases not matched to a gene: 8. The CDR3 sequence: CASSEAQGTGETQYF. The CDR3 DNA reads TGTGCCAGCAGTGAGGCACAGGGGACGGGAGAGACCCAGTACTTC. The entire variable domain, with the rest obtained from reference TRBV2 and TRBJ2-5, is as follows: EPEVTQTPSHQVTQMGQEVILRCVPISNHLYFYWYRQILGQKVEFLVSFYNNEISEKSEIFDDQFSVERPDGSNFTLKIRSTKLEDSAMYFCASSEAQGTGETQYFGPGTRLLVL.

This clonotype was seen a handful of times. Possible read error: a much larger clone is one base away. The chain employs TRBV30 and TRBJ1-1; D gene ambiguous. This CDR3 is built from 13 residues. CDR1 is GTSNPN and CDR2 is SVGIG in the germline V gene (reference sequence). Trimming cost V 3 bases and J 5 bases, with 13 bases left between them. The DNA for the CDR3 is TGTGCCTGGAGCCTCTTCGAGAGGACTGAAGCTTTCTTT. Residues: CAWSLFERTEAFF.

The chain carries TRBV28 and TRBJ1-5; no reliable D call. This CDR3 has 14 amino acids. The germline CDR1 and CDR2 sequences are MDHEN and SYDVKM. V lost 6 bases and J 0 bases, leaving 9 bases between the germline ends. DNA of the CDR3: TGTGCCAGCAGGGTCGGGGATAGCAATCAGCCCCAGCATTTT. Its protein is CASRVGDSNQPQHF.

For this clonotype: Being one base from a much bigger clone, this may be a read error. This chain connects TRBV28 to TRBJ2-5, with no clear D. CDR1 and CDR2 from the germline V gene are MDHEN and SYDVKM. This CDR3 is 13 amino acids long. The CDR3 nucleotides read TGTGCCAGCTGTTTAGGGTCTACAGAGACCCAGTACTTC. This codes for CASCLGSTETQYF.

This chain uses TRBV20-1 with TRBJ2-7; 9 bases agree with TRBD1. There are 14 residues in the CDR3. Germline-derived CDR1 and CDR2 are DFQATT and SNEGSKA (reference sequence). V lost 6 bases to trimming and J lost 3 bases; unmatched junction nucleotides: 9. The CDR3 sequence is CSADPGTGNYEQYF. CDR3 DNA sequence: TGCAGTGCCGACCCGGGGACAGGGAACTACGAGCAGTACTTC.

In the case of this clonotype: The junction does not match germline at one end; this may be a read error. J is TRBJ2-5 and V is TRBV29-1; D possibly corresponds to TRBD1 (6 bases). The CDR3 spans 13 residues. Looked up from germline, CDR1 is SQVTM and CDR2 is ANQGSEA. The chain's CDR3 is CSGLNQGMETLYF. CDR3 bases: TGCAGTGGTCTCAACCAGGGGATGGAGACCCTGTACTTC.

For this clonotype: A read error is possible here, since a much larger clone lies one base away. The V and J genes are TRBV10-3 and TRBJ1-2, with unresolved D. Germline V gene sequence: CDR1 ENHRY, CDR2 SYGVKD. The CDR3 runs to 13 residues. V lost 10 bases and J 3 bases, leaving 15 bases between the germline ends. This CDR3 is CATTEDEDYGYTF. The CDR3 region has the DNA TGTGCCACCACGGAGGACGAGGACTATGGCTACACCTTC.

This clonotype was seen repeatedly, ten times or more. The rearrangement uses TRBV7-9 and TRBJ2-1; D is unresolved. The V end was cut by 10 bases, the J end by 7 bases, with 11 bases between. This CDR3 is 11 amino acids long. CDR1 is SEHNR, CDR2 FQNEAQ, per germline (reference sequence). The CDR3 nucleotides read TGTGCCACCCACTACGCTAATGAGCAGTTCTTC. As protein: CATHYANEQFF. The variable domain in full, completed from reference TRBV7-9 and TRBJ2-1, reads DTGVSQNPRHKITKRGQNVTFRCDPISEHNRLYWYRQTLGQGPEFLTYFQNEAQLEKSRLLSDRFSAERPKGSFSTLEIQRTEQGDSAMYLCATHYANEQFFGPGTRLTVL.

In this sample, this clonotype turned up a few times. This chain uses TRBV7-9 with TRBJ2-1, with D tentatively TRBD1 (5 bases). V was clipped by 6 bases and J by 7 bases, with 19 bases between them. The CDR3 consists of 15 residues. In germline, CDR1 is SEHNR, CDR2 FQNEAQ (reference sequence). Here the CDR3 DNA reads TGTGCCAGCAGTGACAGTTTATCCGAAACTAATGAGCAGTTCTTC. As protein: CASSDSLSETNEQFF.

Points on this clonotype: A single base separates this from a much larger clone, so it may be a read error. This sequence joins TRBV29-1 and TRBJ1-2, with no clear D. Germline CDR1 SQVTM, CDR2 ANQGSEA. This CDR3 contains 14 residues. Here the CDR3 reads CNVSLDGYYYGYTF. DNA for the CDR3: TGCAACGTTTCACTTGACGGGTACTACTATGGCTACACCTTC.

Concerning this clonotype: The germline gene is not matched at one end of the junction; a read error may be the cause. The chain has TRBV4-1 and TRBJ1-2; the match to TRBD1 covers 8 bases. The CDR3 sequence is 14 residues long. The V gene's germline CDR1 is MGHRA and CDR2 YSYEKL. The CDR3 region has the DNA TGCGCCAGCAGCCAATGGGACAGGATCTATGGCTACACTTTC. This gives the protein CASSQWDRIYGYTF.

V usage is TRBV4-2 and J usage is TRBJ2-3; a weak D match, TRBD2 (5 bases). This CDR3 region has 18 residues. V gave up 0 bases and J gave up 2 bases, with 18 bases separating them. Germline CDR1 LGHNA, CDR2 YNFKEQ. CDR3 in DNA: TGTGCCAGCAGCCAAGAGCGGGTGACTAACGGGTTCACAGATACGCAGTATTTT. It yields the protein CASSQERVTNGFTDTQYF.

The V gene is TRBV6-6, the J gene TRBJ2-7; D not certain. Trimming took off 0 bases at V and 5 bases at J, with 20 bases between the two ends. In germline, CDR1 is MNHNY, CDR2 SVGAGI (reference sequence). The CDR3 has 17 residues. The CDR3 loop is CASSYSNRVSRSHEQYF. DNA for the CDR3: TGTGCCAGCAGTTACTCGAATCGAGTTTCCCGTAGCCACGAGCAGTACTTC.

A few counts support this clonotype. The germline gene is not matched at one end of the junction; a read error may be the cause. CDR3 residues: CASSQDSGANVLAF. In DNA, the CDR3 is TGTGCCAGCAGTCAAGACTCTGGGGCCAACGTCCTAGCTTTC. The V call is TRBV6-5, the J call TRBJ2-6; D perhaps matches TRBD1 (5 bases). The CDR3 is 14 amino acids. Germline CDR1 and CDR2: MNHEY and SVGAGI.